A selection of T cell receptor beta chains follows, all from one sample in a study of beta chain features in type 1 diabetes. Produced via immunoSEQ multiplex PCR; TCRdb's table is partial and in-frame only. In the table there are roughly 260,000 clones, 20% of which are singletons. The sample consisted of naive CD4+ T cells from blood. All receptors derive from a woman between 40 and 55 years old with type 1 diabetes. Both conserved end residues are part of each CDR3. D genes are given only for firm matches. The size field is filled for only some rows; it gives once, few, many or a size class.

TRBV6-5,TRBJ2-5,TRBD1,few,CASSWDSQETQYF,TGTGCCAGCAGTTGGGACAGCCAAGAGACCCAGTACTTC
TRBV28,TRBJ1-6,.,.,CASGEGLGSPLHF,TGTGCCAGCGGGGAGGGCCTCGGTTCACCCCTCCACTTT
TRBV7-2,TRBJ2-5,TRBD2,.,CASSLDSGRGLETQYF,TGTGCCAGCAGCTTAGATAGCGGGAGAGGGCTAGAGACCCAGTACTTC
TRBV19,TRBJ2-1,TRBD2,.,CASSTGLAGFNEQFF,TGTGCCAGTAGTACCGGACTAGCGGGATTCAATGAGCAGTTCTTC
TRBV9,TRBJ2-1,.,few,CASSPTPRGEQFF,TGTGCCAGCAGCCCCACCCCTCGGGGTGAGCAGTTCTTC
TRBV4-2,TRBJ2-1,TRBD2,few,CASSQEVTSRYNEQFF,TGTGCCAGCAGCCAAGAAGTGACTAGCAGGTACAATGAGCAGTTCTTC
TRBV13,TRBJ2-5,.,.,CASSPRQDPGTQYF,TGTGCCAGCAGCCCTCGACAGGACCCAGGAACCCAGTACTTC
TRBV27,TRBJ2-5,TRBD1,few,CASSPEWGTGSETQYF,TGTGCCAGCAGCCCTGAATGGGGGACAGGGTCTGAGACCCAGTACTTC
TRBV7-2,TRBJ2-3,.,.,CASSLRGSTDTQYF,TGTGCCAGCAGCTTGAGGGGGTCGACAGATACGCAGTATTTT
TRBV28,TRBJ2-1,.,.,CASRAGSYNEQFF,TGTGCCAGCAGGGCGGGATCCTACAATGAGCAGTTCTTC
TRBV11-2,TRBJ2-1,TRBD1,.,CASRPPGTGYNEQFF,TGTGCCAGCAGACCACCCGGGACAGGCTACAATGAGCAGTTCTTC
TRBV21-1,TRBJ2-7,.,.,CASSSGLYEQYF,TGTGCCAGCAGCAGCGGCCTCTACGAGCAGTACTTC
TRBV30,TRBJ1-2,.,once,CAGGTGDGYTF,TGTGCGGGCGGGACCGGGGATGGCTACACCTTC
TRBV27,TRBJ1-2,TRBD1,few,CASSWTGGNYGYTF,TGTGCCAGCAGTTGGACAGGTGGAAACTATGGCTACACCTTC
TRBV9,TRBJ2-1,TRBD1,.,CASSVGGQGGNEQFF,TGTGCCAGCAGCGTAGGGGGACAGGGTGGCAATGAGCAGTTCTTC
TRBV4-3,TRBJ1-1,.,few,CASSHTGSTEAFF,TGCGCCAGCAGCCATACAGGATCCACTGAAGCTTTCTTT
TRBV29-1,TRBJ1-5,.,few,CSVESANQPQHF,TGCAGCGTTGAGAGTGCCAATCAGCCCCAGCATTTT
TRBV9,TRBJ2-5,.,few,CASSASTPGWETQYF,TGTGCCAGCAGCGCGTCCACACCAGGGTGGGAGACCCAGTACTTC
TRBV6-5,TRBJ2-7,.,.,CASSYTGEFYEQYF,TGTGCCAGCAGTTACACCGGGGAATTCTACGAGCAGTACTTC
TRBV5-4,TRBJ1-2,.,few,CASSLPEAFVYGYTF,TGTGCCAGCAGTCTCCCGGAGGCCTTCGTCTATGGCTACACCTTC
TRBV18,TRBJ2-1,.,.,CASSPGQSSSYNEQFF,TGTGCCAGCTCACCAGGACAGTCTAGCTCCTACAATGAGCAGTTCTTC
TRBV29-1,TRBJ1-1,TRBD1,few,CSARTGLDTEAFF,TGCAGCGCTCGGACAGGGTTGGATACTGAAGCTTTCTTT
TRBV30,TRBJ2-3,TRBD2,few,CAWSPLAGATADTQYF,TGTGCCTGGAGTCCCCTAGCGGGAGCCACGGCAGATACGCAGTATTTT
TRBV15,TRBJ2-7,TRBD2,.,CATSAETSGRGGYEQYF,TGTGCCACCAGCGCGGAGACTAGCGGGAGAGGGGGCTACGAGCAGTACTTC
TRBV29-1,TRBJ1-4,TRBD1,.,CSVGAGGGDEKLFF,TGCAGCGTTGGAGCAGGGGGCGGGGATGAAAAACTGTTTTTT
TRBV2,TRBJ2-1,.,few,CASSEISPYNEQFF,TGTGCCAGCAGTGAAATAAGCCCCTACAATGAGCAGTTCTTC
TRBV9,TRBJ1-6,TRBD1,.,CASSASGTGLSPLHF,TGTGCCAGCAGCGCGTCCGGGACAGGCCTTTCACCCCTCCACTTT
TRBV6-5,TRBJ2-7,.,.,CASSYRQALAYEQYF,TGTGCCAGCAGTTACAGGCAGGCGTTAGCCTACGAGCAGTACTTC
TRBV30,TRBJ2-7,.,few,CAWSARGYEQYF,TGTGCCTGGAGTGCCAGGGGCTACGAGCAGTACTTC
TRBV19,TRBJ2-7,TRBD2,.,CASSMTSGSYEQYF,TGTGCCAGTAGTATGACTAGCGGGAGTTACGAGCAGTACTTC
TRBV2,TRBJ2-1,.,few,CASRVDASATYNEQFF,TGTGCCAGCAGGGTCGACGCTAGCGCCACATACAATGAGCAGTTCTTC
TRBV7-3,TRBJ2-3,TRBD1,.,CASSTNPGQGTYF,TGTGCCAGCAGCACCAACCCGGGACAGGGGACGTATTTT
TRBV9,TRBJ1-3,.,few,CASSVREGVGISGNTIYF,TGTGCCAGCAGCGTAAGGGAGGGAGTTGGGATCTCTGGAAACACCATATATTTT
TRBV14,TRBJ2-7,.,few,CASSGRGLDTGEQYF,TGTGCCAGCAGCGGTCGTGGATTGGACACAGGCGAGCAGTACTTC
TRBV28,TRBJ2-7,.,few,CASSLNQGGYEQYF,TGTGCCAGCAGTTTAAACCAGGGAGGATACGAGCAGTACTTC
TRBV7-9,TRBJ1-1,.,few,CASSFGTLGDTEAFF,TGTGCCAGCAGCTTTGGGACACTCGGGGACACTGAAGCTTTCTTT
TRBV9,TRBJ2-7,.,few,CASSASPGTYEQYF,TGTGCCAGCAGCGCGTCCCCAGGGACCTACGAGCAGTACTTC
TRBV29-1,TRBJ2-5,.,.,CSAHSQETQYF,TGCAGCGCTCACTCTCAAGAGACCCAGTACTTC
TRBV15,TRBJ1-1,.,few,CATSRDQGWRTEAFF,TGTGCCACCAGCAGAGATCAAGGCTGGCGGACTGAAGCTTTCTTT
TRBV2,TRBJ2-4,TRBD2,.,CASSERGTSGGNIQYF,TGTGCCAGCAGTGAAAGGGGGACTAGCGGGGGAAACATTCAGTACTTC
TRBV14,TRBJ1-2,.,.,CASSPQQGPYGYTF,TGTGCCAGCAGCCCTCAACAGGGCCCCTATGGCTACACCTTC